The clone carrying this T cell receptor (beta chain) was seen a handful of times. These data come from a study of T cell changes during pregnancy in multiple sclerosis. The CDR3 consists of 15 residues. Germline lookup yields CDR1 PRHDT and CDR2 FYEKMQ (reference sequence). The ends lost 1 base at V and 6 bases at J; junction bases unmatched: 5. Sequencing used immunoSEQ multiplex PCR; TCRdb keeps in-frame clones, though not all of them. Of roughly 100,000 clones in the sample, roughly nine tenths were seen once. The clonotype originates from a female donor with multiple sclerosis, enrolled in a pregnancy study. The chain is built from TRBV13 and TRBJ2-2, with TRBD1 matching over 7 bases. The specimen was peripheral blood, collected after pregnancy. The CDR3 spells CASSLEGAGAGELFF. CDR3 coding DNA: TGTGCCAGCAGCTTAGAGGGGGCTGGGGCCGGGGAGCTGTTTTTT. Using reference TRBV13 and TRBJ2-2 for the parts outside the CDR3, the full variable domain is AAGVIQSPRHLIKEKRETATLKCYPIPRHDTVYWYQQGPGQDPQFLISFYEKMQSDKGSIPDRFSAQQFSDYHSELNMSSLELGDSALYFCASSLEGAGAGELFFGEGSRLTVL.